Sequencing of this TCR beta chain was carried out in a study of T cells after yellow fever vaccination. Study-wide context: It was SMART-Seq v4 Ultra Low Input that prepared the fractions with low cell numbers. Findings and caveats of the study: Abundant clonotypes from the bulk population could have been carried over as contaminants into FACS-sorted repertoires.

TCRdb ran MiXCR on the 5' RACE reads and lists one entry per CDR3 protein. The repertoire holds about 210,000 distinct CDR3 sequences, with more than 6.5% as singletons. This clonotype was observed at least ten times. The antigen is undetermined. Looked up from germline, CDR1 is SGHRS and CDR2 is YFSETQ. CDR3 length: 18 residues. The trim removed 1 base at V and 2 bases at J, leaving 9 bases unmatched. The chain combines TRBV5-1 with TRBJ2-6; TRBD1 matches 7 bases. The receptor was derived from a man younger than 40 who received the YFV17D yellow fever vaccine. Source: CD4+ T cells sorted from PBMCs, taken on the day of the yellow fever booster vaccination. CDR3 sequence (DNA): TGCGCCAGCAGCTTGAAGGGAGACAGGGTGGCTGGGGCCAACGTCCTGACTTTC. It codes for CASSLKGDRVAGANVLTF. Full variable domain (missing parts from reference TRBV5-1 and TRBJ2-6): KAGVTQTPRYLIKTRGQQVTLSCSPISGHRSVSWYQQTPGQGLQFLFEYFSETQRNKGNFPGRFSGRQFSNSRSEMNVSTLELGDSALYLCASSLKGDRVAGANVLTFGAGSRLTVL.